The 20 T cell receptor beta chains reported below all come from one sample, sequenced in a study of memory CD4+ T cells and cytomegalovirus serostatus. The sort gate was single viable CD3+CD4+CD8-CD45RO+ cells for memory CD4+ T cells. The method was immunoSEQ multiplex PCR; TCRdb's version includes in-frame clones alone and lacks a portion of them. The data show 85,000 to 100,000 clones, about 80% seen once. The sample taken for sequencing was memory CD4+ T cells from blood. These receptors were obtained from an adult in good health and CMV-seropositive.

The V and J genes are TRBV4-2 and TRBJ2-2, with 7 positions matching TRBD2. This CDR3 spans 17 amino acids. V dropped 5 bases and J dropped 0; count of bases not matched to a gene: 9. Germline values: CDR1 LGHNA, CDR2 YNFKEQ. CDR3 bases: TGTGCCAGCAGCAATCGACTAGCCCAACCGAACACCGGGGAGCTGTTTTTT. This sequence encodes CASSNRLAQPNTGELFF.

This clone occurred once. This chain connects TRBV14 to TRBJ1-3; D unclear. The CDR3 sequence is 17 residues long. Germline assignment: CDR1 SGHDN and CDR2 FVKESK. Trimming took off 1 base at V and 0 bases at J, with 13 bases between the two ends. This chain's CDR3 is CASSQGSGTVSGNTIYF. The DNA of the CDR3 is TGTGCCAGCAGCCAAGGGTCAGGTACCGTCTCTGGAAACACCATATATTTT.

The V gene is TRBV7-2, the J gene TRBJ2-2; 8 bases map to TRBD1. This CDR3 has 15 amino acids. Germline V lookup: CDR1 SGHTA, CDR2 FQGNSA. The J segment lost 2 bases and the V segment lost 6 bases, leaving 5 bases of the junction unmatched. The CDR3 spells CASRSGQGNTGELFF. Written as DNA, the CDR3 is TGTGCCAGCAGATCCGGACAGGGTAACACCGGGGAGCTGTTTTTT.

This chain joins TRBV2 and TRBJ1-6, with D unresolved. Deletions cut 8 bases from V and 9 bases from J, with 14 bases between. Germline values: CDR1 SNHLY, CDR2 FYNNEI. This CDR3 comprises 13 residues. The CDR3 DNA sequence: TGTGCCAGCGCGCTGGGCGCAGGTTCACCCCTCCACTTT. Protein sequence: CASALGAGSPLHF.

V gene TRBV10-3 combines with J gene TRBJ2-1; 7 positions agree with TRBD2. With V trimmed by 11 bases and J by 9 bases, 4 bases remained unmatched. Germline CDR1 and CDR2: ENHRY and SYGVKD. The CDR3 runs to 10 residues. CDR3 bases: TGTGCCGTAGGGAGGGGTGAGCAGTTCTTC. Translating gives CAVGRGEQFF.

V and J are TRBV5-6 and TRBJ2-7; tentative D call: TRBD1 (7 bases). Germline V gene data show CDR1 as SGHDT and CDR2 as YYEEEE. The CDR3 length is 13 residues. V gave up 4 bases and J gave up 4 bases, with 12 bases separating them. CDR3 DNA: TGTGCCAGCAGCCGCGGGACAGTTTACGAGCAGTACTTC. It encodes CASSRGTVYEQYF. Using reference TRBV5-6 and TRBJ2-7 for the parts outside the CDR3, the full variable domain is DAGVTQSPTHLIKTRGQQVTLRCSPKSGHDTVSWYQQALGQGPQFIFQYYEEEERQRGNFPDRFSGHQFPNYSSELNVNALLLGDSALYLCASSRGTVYEQYFGPGTRLTVT.

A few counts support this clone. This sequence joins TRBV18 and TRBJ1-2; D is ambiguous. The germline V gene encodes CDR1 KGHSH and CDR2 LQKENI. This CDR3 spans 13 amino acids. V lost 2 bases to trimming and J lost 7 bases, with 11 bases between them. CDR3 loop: CASSPYTDIGYTF. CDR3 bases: TGTGCCAGCTCACCATACACGGATATTGGCTACACCTTC.

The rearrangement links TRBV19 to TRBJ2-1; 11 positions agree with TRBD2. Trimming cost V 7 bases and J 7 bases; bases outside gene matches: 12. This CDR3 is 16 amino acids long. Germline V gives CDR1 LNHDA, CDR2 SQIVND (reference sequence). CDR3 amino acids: CASTPGTSGRGNEQFF. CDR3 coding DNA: TGTGCCAGTACCCCTGGCACTAGCGGGAGAGGGAATGAGCAGTTCTTC.

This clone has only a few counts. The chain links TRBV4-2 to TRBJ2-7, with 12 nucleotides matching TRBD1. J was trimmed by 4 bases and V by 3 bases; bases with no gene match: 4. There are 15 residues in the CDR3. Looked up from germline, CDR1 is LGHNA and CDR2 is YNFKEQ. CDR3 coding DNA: TGTGCCAGCAGCCACGGGGGACAGGGGGCTTACGAGCAGTACTTC. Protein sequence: CASSHGGQGAYEQYF.

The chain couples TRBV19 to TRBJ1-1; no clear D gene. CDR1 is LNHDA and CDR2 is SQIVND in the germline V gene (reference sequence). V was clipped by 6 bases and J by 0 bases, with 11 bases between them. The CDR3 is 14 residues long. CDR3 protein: CASSHGVVNTEAFF. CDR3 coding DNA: TGTGCCAGTAGCCACGGGGTTGTGAACACTGAAGCTTTCTTT.

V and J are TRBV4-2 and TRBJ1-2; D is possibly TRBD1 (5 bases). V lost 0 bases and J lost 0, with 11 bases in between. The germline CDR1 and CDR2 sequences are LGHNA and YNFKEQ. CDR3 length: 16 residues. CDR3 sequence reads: CASSQDSGRANYGYTF. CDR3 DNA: TGTGCCAGCAGCCAAGATTCGGGACGAGCTAACTATGGCTACACCTTC.

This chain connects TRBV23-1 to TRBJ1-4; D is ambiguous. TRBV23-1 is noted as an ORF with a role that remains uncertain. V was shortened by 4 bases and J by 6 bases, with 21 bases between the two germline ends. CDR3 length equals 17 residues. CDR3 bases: TGCGCCAGCAGTCCTCGCTGGGCTCTGGACGGCTATGAAAAACTGTTTTTT. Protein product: CASSPRWALDGYEKLFF.

CDR3 nucleotides: TGTGCCAGCAGCCCATACCGGGTCCAGATTGGACAGGCAAAATGGGGGCTGTTTTTT. Translating it yields CASSPYRVQIGQAKWGLFF. The rearrangement links TRBV7-8 to TRBJ1-4, with 7 bases identical to TRBD1. V shed 5 bases, J shed 14 bases, and the junction held 29 bases outside the gene matches. This CDR3 is 19 amino acids long. Per the germline V gene, CDR1 is SGHVS and CDR2 is FQNEAQ. Combining the CDR3 with reference TRBV7-8 and TRBJ1-4 gives the whole variable domain GAGVSQSPRYKVAKRGQDVALRCDPISGHVSLFWYQQALGQGPEFLTYFQNEAQLDKSGLPSDRFFAERPEGSVSTLKIQRTQQEDSAVYLCASSPYRVQIGQAKWGLFFGSGTQLSVL.

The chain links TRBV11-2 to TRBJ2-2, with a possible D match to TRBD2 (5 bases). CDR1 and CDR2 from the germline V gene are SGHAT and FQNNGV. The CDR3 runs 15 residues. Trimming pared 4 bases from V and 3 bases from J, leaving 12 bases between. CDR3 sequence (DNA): TGTGCCAGCAGCTCCCTGGGAGTCTACACCGGGGAGCTGTTTTTT. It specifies CASSSLGVYTGELFF.

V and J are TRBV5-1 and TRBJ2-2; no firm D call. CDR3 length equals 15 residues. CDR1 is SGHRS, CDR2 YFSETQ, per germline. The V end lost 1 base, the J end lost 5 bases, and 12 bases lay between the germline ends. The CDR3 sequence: CASSLRSRETGELFF. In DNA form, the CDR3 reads TGCGCCAGCAGCTTGAGGTCTAGAGAGACCGGGGAGCTGTTTTTT. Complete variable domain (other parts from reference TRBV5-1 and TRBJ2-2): KAGVTQTPRYLIKTRGQQVTLSCSPISGHRSVSWYQQTPGQGLQFLFEYFSETQRNKGNFPGRFSGRQFSNSRSEMNVSTLELGDSALYLCASSLRSRETGELFFGEGSRLTVL.

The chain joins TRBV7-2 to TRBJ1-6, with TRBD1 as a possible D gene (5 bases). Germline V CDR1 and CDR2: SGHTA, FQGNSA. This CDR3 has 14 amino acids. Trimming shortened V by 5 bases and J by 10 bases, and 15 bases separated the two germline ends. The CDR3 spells CASSEVRVGSPLHF. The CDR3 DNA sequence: TGTGCCAGCAGCGAGGTCAGGGTTGGGTCACCCCTCCACTTT. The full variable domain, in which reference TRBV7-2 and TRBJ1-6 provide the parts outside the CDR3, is GAGVSQSPSNKVTEKGKDVELRCDPISGHTALYWYRQSLGQGLEFLIYFQGNSAPDKSGLPSDRFSAERTGGSVSTLTIQRTQQEDSAVYLCASSEVRVGSPLHFGNGTRLTVT.

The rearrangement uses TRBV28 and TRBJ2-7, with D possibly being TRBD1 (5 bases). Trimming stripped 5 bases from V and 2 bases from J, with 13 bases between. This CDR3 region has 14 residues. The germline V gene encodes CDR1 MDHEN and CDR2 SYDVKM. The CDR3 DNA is TGTGCCAGCAGTGACAGACGGGCCCCCTACGAGCAGTACTTC. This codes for CASSDRRAPYEQYF.

The CDR3 coding sequence is TGTGCCAGCAGCCTCACTTCGGCGGAGCTGTTTTTT. This sequence encodes CASSLTSAELFF. V and J are TRBV7-9 and TRBJ2-2, with D unresolved. The V end lost 5 bases, the J end lost 10 bases, and 11 bases lay between the germline ends. CDR3 size: 12 residues. Germline V gene sequence: CDR1 SEHNR, CDR2 FQNEAQ (reference sequence).

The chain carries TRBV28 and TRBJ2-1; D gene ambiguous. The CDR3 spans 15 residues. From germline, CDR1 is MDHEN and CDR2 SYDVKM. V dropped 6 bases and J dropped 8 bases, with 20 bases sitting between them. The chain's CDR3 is CASSGPTVGVDEQFF. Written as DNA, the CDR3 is TGTGCCAGCAGCGGACCAACAGTTGGTGTTGATGAGCAGTTCTTC.

CDR3 sequence: CASSLWFPGQALRETQYF. The CDR3 DNA is TGTGCCAGCAGTTTATGGTTCCCGGGACAGGCATTACGAGAGACCCAGTACTTC. V is TRBV28 and J is TRBJ2-5; 8 nucleotides match TRBD1. The ends lost 0 bases at V and 4 bases at J; junction bases unmatched: 13. The CDR3 contains 18 residues. CDR1 is MDHEN and CDR2 is SYDVKM in the germline V gene. Complete variable domain (other parts from reference TRBV28 and TRBJ2-5): DVKVTQSSRYLVKRTGEKVFLECVQDMDHENMFWYRQDPGLGLRLIYFSYDVKMKEKGDIPEGYSVSREKKERFSLILESASTNQTSMYLCASSLWFPGQALRETQYFGPGTRLLVL.